Listed below are T cell receptor beta chains from one sample, sequenced in a study of T cells in Graves' hyperthyroidism and ophthalmopathy. TCRdb recomputed calls from the multiplex PCR reads with MiXCR, one row per CDR3 protein. The sample shows a few hundred thousand distinct CDR3 sequences, approximately 14% of them seen only once. The sample comprised blood. The receptor source for this set is a woman in her late teens or twenties with Graves' hyperthyroidism. The CDR3 runs from the conserved cysteine through the conserved F or W. Fields, in order: clone size, V gene, D gene, J gene, CDR3 DNA, CDR3 protein. D genes are given only for firm matches. Clone size appears in some rows only: once, few, many, or a class for an expanded clone.

size: few; V: TRBV7-3; D: TRBD2; J: TRBJ2-1; DNA: TGTGCCAGCAGCGTCGGGACTACCCCCTACAATGAGCAGTTCTTC; CDR3: CASSVGTTPYNEQFF
size: many; V: TRBV5-5; D: TRBD1; J: TRBJ1-6; DNA: TGTGCCAGCAGCTTGCCGACAGGGAGTTCACCCCTCCACTTT; CDR3: CASSLPTGSSPLHF
size: few; V: TRBV4-3; D: TRBD2; J: TRBJ2-1; DNA: TGCGCCAGCAGCCGGGGGACTAGCGGGGACTACAATGAGCAGTTCTTC; CDR3: CASSRGTSGDYNEQFF
size: many; V: TRBV2; D: -; J: TRBJ1-1; DNA: TGTGCCAGCACGGGGGGAGCCCGAAGGAACACTGAAGCTTTCTTT; CDR3: CASTGGARRNTEAFF
size: -; V: TRBV9; D: TRBD1; J: TRBJ2-7; DNA: TGTGCCAGCAGCTTATACGGCAGAGGACAGGGTATCTACGAGCAGTACTTC; CDR3: CASSLYGRGQGIYEQYF
size: -; V: TRBV5-1; D: TRBD2; J: TRBJ2-1; DNA: TGCGCCAGCAGCGCGAGGACTAGCGGGAGGGAGCAGTTCTTC; CDR3: CASSARTSGREQFF
size: -; V: TRBV18; D: -; J: TRBJ2-4; DNA: TGTGCCAGCTCACCACAACCTCTAGCCAAAAACATTCAGTACTTC; CDR3: CASSPQPLAKNIQYF
size: many; V: TRBV13; D: -; J: TRBJ2-5; DNA: TGTGCCAGCAGCTTAGGAGGCGGGGCACTGGAGACCCAGTACTTC; CDR3: CASSLGGGALETQYF
size: many; V: TRBV3-1; D: -; J: TRBJ1-5; DNA: TGTGCCAGCAGCCGAACCACAGGAAGGGGTCAGCCCCAGCATTTT; CDR3: CASSRTTGRGQPQHF
size: many; V: TRBV27; D: -; J: TRBJ1-2; DNA: TGTGCCAGCAGTCCCCGCCTCGCCAACTATGGCTACACCTTC; CDR3: CASSPRLANYGYTF
size: -; V: TRBV24-1; D: -; J: TRBJ2-6; DNA: TGTGCCACCAGTGCCGACGGGAGGGCCAACGTCCTGACTTTC; CDR3: CATSADGRANVLTF
size: -; V: TRBV6-1; D: -; J: TRBJ1-5; DNA: TGTGCCAGCAGTGACGAAGTGGGGCAGCCCCAGCATTTT; CDR3: CASSDEVGQPQHF
size: few; V: TRBV19; D: TRBD2; J: TRBJ2-7; DNA: TGTGCCAGTAGTATTTCTAGCGGCCCCTACGAGCAGTACTTC; CDR3: CASSISSGPYEQYF
size: many; V: TRBV12-3/TRBV12-4; D: -; J: TRBJ2-1; DNA: TGTGCCAGCACCATAGCCAGCCGCAACAATGAGCAGTTCTTC; CDR3: CASTIASRNNEQFF
size: many; V: TRBV27; D: -; J: TRBJ2-5; DNA: TGTGCCAGCAGTTCGGTTCCGGAGACCCAGTACTTC; CDR3: CASSSVPETQYF
size: -; V: TRBV30; D: TRBD2; J: TRBJ2-4; DNA: TGTGCCTGGAGCTCTTGGACTAGCGGGAGGGCCGAGGCCGCCGAAAACATTCAGTACTTC; CDR3: CAWSSWTSGRAEAAENIQYF
size: many; V: TRBV30; D: -; J: TRBJ1-5; DNA: TGTGCCTGGAGTGTACAAAGGGATCAGCCCCAGCATTTT; CDR3: CAWSVQRDQPQHF